These 22 T cell receptor beta chains were sequenced from one sample in a study of cytomegalovirus exposure and HLA in healthy donors. Clones were sequenced by immunoSEQ multiplex PCR, and TCRdb holds only the in-frame ones, with some missing. The sample gives about 150,000 clones, approximately 88% of which show up once; 4.5% is in the top ten. The sequenced material came from PBMCs. These receptors were collected from a man between 18 and 29 years old in good health and CMV-seropositive.

The genes are TRBV11-2 and TRBJ2-1, with 11 bases lining up with TRBD1. Germline V gene data show CDR1 as SGHAT and CDR2 as FQNNGV. The junction had 10 bases not matched to a gene; V was cut back by 5 bases and J by 10 bases. The length of the CDR3 is 15 residues. As DNA, the CDR3 is TGTGCCAGCAGCCTCGGACAGGGGGCAGGGGTCGAGCAGTTCTTC. Protein: CASSLGQGAGVEQFF. Supplemented by reference TRBV11-2 and TRBJ2-1, the full variable domain reads EAGVAQSPRYKIIEKRQSVAFWCNPISGHATLYWYQQILGQGPKLLIQFQNNGVVDDSQLPKDRFSAERLKGVDSTLKIQPAKLEDSAVYLCASSLGQGAGVEQFFGPGTRLTVL.

V gene TRBV5-1 combines with J gene TRBJ2-7, with 10 bases identical to TRBD1. CDR3 length: 16 amino acids. The V gene's germline CDR1 is SGHRS and CDR2 YFSETQ. V trimming: 3 bases; J trimming: 2 bases; junction bases outside the gene matches: 8. This CDR3 is CASSWGGTGATYEQYF. CDR3 DNA: TGCGCCAGCAGCTGGGGCGGGACAGGGGCTACCTACGAGCAGTACTTC. The whole variable domain, filled in from reference TRBV5-1 and TRBJ2-7, reads KAGVTQTPRYLIKTRGQQVTLSCSPISGHRSVSWYQQTPGQGLQFLFEYFSETQRNKGNFPGRFSGRQFSNSRSEMNVSTLELGDSALYLCASSWGGTGATYEQYFGPGTRLTVT.

V and J are TRBV6-5 and TRBJ1-1; TRBD1 is a possible D gene (6 bases). Trimming removed 6 bases at V and 1 base at J, with 15 bases between. Per germline, CDR1 MNHEY and CDR2 SVGAGI. This CDR3 contains 15 residues. The CDR3 reads CASRSHGQKNTEAFF. The CDR3 DNA reads TGTGCCAGCAGATCCCATGGACAGAAGAACACTGAAGCTTTCTTT.

The chain combines TRBV5-1 with TRBJ1-3; no reliable D call. The V end was cut by 9 bases, the J end by 0 bases, with 19 bases between. This CDR3 is 16 amino acids long. Germline values: CDR1 SGHRS, CDR2 YFSETQ. In DNA, the CDR3 is TGCGCCACCTCTGCCGGAGGGTTACTCTCTGGAAACACCATATATTTT. Protein: CATSAGGLLSGNTIYF. The full variable domain, with the rest looked up from reference TRBV5-1 and TRBJ1-3, is KAGVTQTPRYLIKTRGQQVTLSCSPISGHRSVSWYQQTPGQGLQFLFEYFSETQRNKGNFPGRFSGRQFSNSRSEMNVSTLELGDSALYLCATSAGGLLSGNTIYFGEGSWLTVV.

The chain uses TRBV7-9 and TRBJ2-7; D is undetermined. The ends were cut back, 3 bases at V and 9 bases at J, with 9 bases in the middle. CDR1 SEHNR and CDR2 FQNEAQ come from the germline V gene (reference sequence). This CDR3 has 11 residues. CDR3 nucleotides: TGTGCCAGCAGCTTTCTGTTCGGGCAGTACTTC. It is translated as CASSFLFGQYF.

The V gene is TRBV7-9, the J gene TRBJ2-2; TRBD1 might be the D (5 bases). V lost 11 bases and J lost 3, with 10 bases in between. Germline loops: CDR1 SEHNR, CDR2 FQNEAQ (reference sequence). CDR3 length: 12 residues. CDR3 region: CAVRAYTGELFF. CDR3 DNA sequence: TGTGCCGTCAGGGCGTACACCGGGGAGCTGTTTTTT.

The J gene is TRBJ1-5, the V gene TRBV28; D ambiguous. V lost 5 bases and J 7 bases, leaving 12 bases between the germline ends. The length of the CDR3 is 13 residues. Germline V gene lookup returns CDR1 MDHEN and CDR2 SYDVKM. CDR3 nucleotides: TGTGCCAGCAGTCGGGCAGGCGGGCAGCCCCAGCATTTT. It encodes CASSRAGGQPQHF.

CDR3 in amino acids: CASSHDPGAEEYF. The CDR3 nucleotides read TGTGCCAGCAGCCATGACCCGGGCGCGGAGGAGTATTTT. V and J are TRBV11-3 and TRBJ2-3; D perhaps matches TRBD2 (5 bases). Germline V CDR1 and CDR2: SGHNT, YENEEA. V lost 5 bases and J lost 13, with 19 bases in between. The CDR3 is 13 amino acids.

The chain uses TRBV5-1 and TRBJ1-2, with 9 bases fitting TRBD1. This CDR3 has 15 residues. Per germline, CDR1 SGHRS and CDR2 YFSETQ. J gave up 3 bases and V 4 bases, and 7 bases lay outside the gene matches. CDR3 in amino acids: CASSIQGARDYGYTF. The CDR3 nucleotides are TGCGCCAGCAGCATACAGGGGGCGCGGGACTATGGCTACACCTTC.

J is TRBJ2-1 and V is TRBV2; tentative D call: TRBD2 (6 bases). Germline loops: CDR1 SNHLY, CDR2 FYNNEI. This CDR3 is 14 amino acids long. V was clipped by 7 bases and J by 6 bases, with 16 bases between them. Here the CDR3 reads CASMATGVFNEQFF. The CDR3 DNA is TGTGCCAGCATGGCGACGGGGGTGTTCAATGAGCAGTTCTTC.

This chain connects TRBV30 to TRBJ1-4; 8 bases align to TRBD1. The germline V gene has CDR1 GTSNPN and CDR2 SVGIG (reference sequence). After removal of 5 bases from V and 6 bases from J, the junction contained 8 bases not matched to a gene. The CDR3 extends over 14 amino acids. CDR3 amino acids: CAWGSGTGYEKLFF. CDR3 bases: TGTGCCTGGGGCTCCGGGACAGGTTATGAAAAACTGTTTTTT.

The V gene is TRBV18, the J gene TRBJ1-1, with D possibly TRBD1 on 5 matching bases. The CDR3 is 16 residues long. The germline gives CDR1 KGHSH, CDR2 LQKENI. Trimming pared 0 bases from V and 7 bases from J, leaving 18 bases between. CDR3 in amino acids: CASSPPGQNQMGEAFF. Here the CDR3 DNA reads TGTGCCAGCTCACCACCGGGGCAGAACCAGATGGGTGAAGCTTTCTTT. Using reference TRBV18 and TRBJ1-1 for the parts outside the CDR3, the full variable domain is NAGVMQNPRHLVRRRGQEARLRCSPMKGHSHVYWYRQLPEEGLKFMVYLQKENIIDESGMPKERFSAEFPKEGPSILRIQQVVRGDSAAYFCASSPPGQNQMGEAFFGQGTRLTVV.

The genes are TRBV7-9 and TRBJ1-1; 8 bases map to TRBD1. This CDR3 has 14 residues. Germline lookup yields CDR1 SEHNR and CDR2 FQNEAQ (reference sequence). V trimming: 5 bases; J trimming: 4 bases; junction bases outside the gene matches: 6. The CDR3 sequence is CASSKGTGGTEAFF. The CDR3 bases are TGTGCCAGCAGCAAGGGGACAGGAGGCACTGAAGCTTTCTTT.

V gene TRBV6-5 combines with J gene TRBJ2-1, with 11 bases matching TRBD2. Germline V gene sequence: CDR1 MNHEY, CDR2 SVGAGI. The trim removed 4 bases at V and 2 bases at J, leaving 4 bases unmatched. The CDR3 runs 16 residues. The CDR3 bases are TGTGCCAGCAGTTCCTTAGCGGGAGGGCCCTACAATGAGCAGTTCTTC. The encoded protein is CASSSLAGGPYNEQFF.

This sequence joins TRBV7-9 and TRBJ2-2, with 12 bases that match TRBD2. CDR3 length equals 14 residues. CDR1 is SEHNR and CDR2 is FQNEAQ in the germline V gene (reference sequence). V shed 11 bases, J shed 8 bases, and the junction held 9 bases outside the gene matches. CDR3: CAVTSGSQEGELFF. CDR3 coding DNA: TGTGCCGTGACTAGCGGGAGCCAAGAAGGGGAGCTGTTTTTT.

The J gene is TRBJ1-5, the V gene TRBV19, with D possibly being TRBD1 (5 bases). The CDR3 length is 17 residues. The germline V and J ends were trimmed by 5 bases and 1 base, with 18 bases remaining between them. Germline CDR1 and CDR2: LNHDA and SQIVND (reference sequence). The CDR3 sequence: CASSPSGGEWSNQPQHF. The CDR3 coding sequence is TGTGCCAGTAGTCCCTCTGGGGGGGAATGGAGCAATCAGCCCCAGCATTTT.

The chain employs TRBV27 and TRBJ1-1; TRBD1 might be the D (5 bases). CDR1 and CDR2 (germline): MNHEY, SMNVEV (reference sequence). V dropped 0 bases and J dropped 11 bases, with 16 bases sitting between them. This CDR3 has 14 residues. This CDR3 reads CASSLSWGGVRAFF. CDR3 nucleotides: TGTGCCAGCAGTTTATCTTGGGGAGGGGTCCGGGCTTTCTTT.

The CDR3 spells CASRFLGLNQPQHF. As DNA, the CDR3 is TGTGCCAGTAGGTTTTTGGGCCTTAATCAGCCCCAGCATTTT. The chain joins TRBV19 to TRBJ1-5; D is unresolved. This CDR3 has 14 residues. V dropped 6 bases and J dropped 4 bases, with 13 bases sitting between them. The V gene's germline CDR1 is LNHDA and CDR2 SQIVND (reference sequence).

The chain links TRBV6-5 to TRBJ2-7; 9 nucleotides line up with TRBD2. CDR1 and CDR2 from the germline V gene are MNHEY and SVGAGI. V was clipped by 8 bases and J by 6 bases; unmatched bases: 8. CDR3 length: 13 residues. CDR3: CASAAGGLSEQYF. CDR3 in DNA: TGTGCCAGCGCAGCGGGAGGACTCTCCGAGCAGTACTTC.

The V gene is TRBV11-1, the J gene TRBJ1-2, with D perhaps TRBD1 (5 bases). With 8 bases removed from V and 3 bases from J, the gap between germline ends came to 16 bases. CDR3 length: 14 residues. Germline V lookup: CDR1 SGHAT, CDR2 FQDESV (reference sequence). CDR3 in amino acids: CASRGVIGDYGYTF. In DNA, the CDR3 is TGTGCCAGCCGCGGGGTGATAGGGGACTATGGCTACACCTTC.

The chain combines TRBV28 with TRBJ1-4; no reliable D call. The ends were cut back, 6 bases at V and 11 bases at J, with 16 bases in the middle. The V gene's germline CDR1 is MDHEN and CDR2 SYDVKM. This CDR3 spans 13 amino acids. The CDR3 coding sequence is TGTGCCAGCAGCGACCTCATGGGAGGGAAACTGTTTTTT. Translated: CASSDLMGGKLFF.

This chain connects TRBV29-1 to TRBJ2-1, with 8 positions matching TRBD2. Trimming took 8 bases from V and 3 from J; bases not matched to a gene: 9. The CDR3 runs to 14 residues. Germline V gives CDR1 SQVTM, CDR2 ANQGSEA. The CDR3 loop is CSSEGTSNYNEQFF. The CDR3 nucleotides are TGCAGCTCTGAAGGGACTAGTAACTACAATGAGCAGTTCTTC.